This TCR beta chain was retrieved from a study of blood T cell repertoires in COVID-19. Background on the study: The study drew acute and convalescent COVID-19 samples from the United States, Italy and Spain.

Original handling: The authors estimated nucleated cell counts from reference gene primer amplification. Assay: immunoSEQ multiplex PCR; the TCRdb copy retains only in-frame clones and omits some. V and J calls and clone size are those listed in that table; D and trimming were worked out from the DNA. Of 120,000 to 150,000 clones in the sample, about nine tenths were seen once. V was pared by 3 bases and J by 1 base, with 4 bases between. The germline gives CDR1 SGHNT, CDR2 YYREEE (reference sequence). The CDR3 is made up of 12 amino acids. The chain has TRBV5-4 and TRBJ1-1; D unclear. This TCR was sampled from a human donor in a cohort sampled during active COVID-19. The specimen sequenced was peripheral blood. The CDR3 reads CASSSRNTEAFF. The CDR3 nucleotides read TGTGCCAGCAGCTCCAGGAACACTGAAGCTTTCTTT.